This is a list of T cell receptor beta chains from one sample in a study of T cell repertoires in cytomegalovirus infection. TCRdb used MiXCR to reprocess the reads, holding one entry per CDR3 protein. The sample yields about 920,000 distinct CDR3 sequences, 30% to 40% seen once. For these TCRs, the target antigens are not known. The sample in question was cultured CD8+ T cells from PBMCs, obtained from culture after CMV antigen stimulation. The receptor set was obtained from a human donor in good health (CMV status not recorded). Some clones in this sample may be carry-over from other donors' samples. Each CDR3 is given with its conserved first and last residue. The D gene is left open where the match is weak. Only part of the rows carry a size: once, few, many, or a class if the clone is expanded.

j_call cdr3_length d_call clone_size v_call cdr3_aa cdr3_nt
TRBJ2-7 13 . . TRBV5-4 CASSLEAGWEQYF TGTGCCAGCAGCTTGGAAGCCGGATGGGAGCAGTACTTC
TRBJ1-2 17 TRBD1 few TRBV20-1 CSARDRDRGLIRYGYTF TGCAGTGCTAGAGATCGGGACAGGGGGCTAATACGGTATGGCTACACCTTC
TRBJ1-1 13 . few TRBV7-6 CASSLVGQPEAFF TGTGCCAGCAGCTTAGTCGGGCAGCCTGAAGCTTTCTTT
TRBJ1-1 15 . . TRBV6-1 CASSEGNGTTPEAFF TGTGCCAGCAGTGAAGGGAACGGGACAACCCCTGAAGCTTTCTTT
TRBJ2-1 15 TRBD2 . TRBV9 CASSVGGSGGNEQFF TGTGCCAGCAGCGTAGGCGGTAGCGGGGGGAATGAGCAGTTCTTC
TRBJ2-1 17 TRBD2 . TRBV27 CASSSPTLAGGQGEQFF TGTGCCAGCAGTTCTCCTACGTTAGCGGGGGGGCAGGGTGAGCAGTTCTTC
TRBJ1-5 18 TRBD1 few TRBV7-9 CASSSWTGRLMDNQPQHF TGTGCCAGCAGCTCATGGACAGGGCGCCTGATGGACAATCAGCCCCAGCATTTT
TRBJ2-4 15 TRBD1 . TRBV7-9 CASSAPQGAYHIQYF TGTGCCAGCAGCGCCCCTCAGGGGGCCTATCACATTCAGTACTTC
TRBJ2-2 17 TRBD1 . TRBV24-1 CATSDPGQGPNTGELFF TGTGCCACCAGTGATCCGGGACAGGGACCCAACACCGGGGAGCTGTTTTTT
TRBJ1-5 12 TRBD1 few TRBV20-1 CSAQQGAQPQHF TGCAGTGCTCAACAGGGGGCTCAGCCCCAGCATTTT
TRBJ1-1 14 . many TRBV7-2 CASSLEGVGTEAFF TGTGCCAGCAGCTTAGAAGGGGTTGGCACTGAAGCTTTCTTT
TRBJ1-1 15 . . TRBV4-1 CASSPMGGSNTEAFF TGCGCCAGCAGCCCTATGGGGGGTTCGAACACTGAAGCTTTCTTT
TRBJ2-7 17 . . TRBV27 CASSLLGASGSSYEQYF TGTGCCAGCAGTCTCCTTGGGGCGTCAGGGAGCTCCTACGAGCAGTACTTC
TRBJ2-3 9 . . TRBV6-6 CASNPDPYF TGTGCCAGCAACCCAGACCCGTATTTT
TRBJ2-1 12 . . TRBV7-6 CASFSGGNEQFF TGTGCCAGCTTCTCGGGCGGCAATGAGCAGTTCTTC
TRBJ1-2 11 . few TRBV19 CASRAGRGYTF TGTGCCAGTAGGGCAGGGCGAGGCTACACCTTC
TRBJ1-2 13 . . TRBV2 CASIEDTSYGYTF TGTGCCAGCATCGAGGACACGTCCTATGGCTACACCTTC
TRBJ2-3 11 . few TRBV7-2 CASSLDSTQYF TGTGCCAGCAGCTTAGATAGTACGCAGTATTTT
TRBJ2-1 16 TRBD1 . TRBV28 CASSFRDRGLYNERFF TGTGCCAGCAGTTTCAGGGACAGGGGGCTCTACAATGAGCGGTTCTTC
TRBJ1-2 14 . . TRBV29-1 CSVPSRTSLEGYTF TGCAGCGTTCCTTCCCGGACATCTCTTGAGGGCTACACCTTC
TRBJ2-7 11 . . TRBV20-1 CSADRAYEQYF TGCAGTGCGGACAGAGCCTACGAGCAGTACTTC
TRBJ2-3 15 TRBD1 . TRBV5-1 CASSSETGGSDTQYF TGCGCCAGCAGCTCCGAGACAGGGGGCTCAGATACGCAGTATTTT
TRBJ2-7 14 . . TRBV6-5 CATRGGGGSYEQYF TGTGCCACCAGGGGGGGCGGCGGGTCCTACGAGCAGTACTTC
TRBJ2-4 12 . . TRBV12-3/TRBV12-4 CASSPQENIQYF TGTGCCAGCAGTCCCCAGGAAAACATTCAGTACTTC
TRBJ1-1 15 . . TRBV6-6 CASSYSMGEVGEAFF TGTGCCAGCAGTTACTCGATGGGGGAGGTGGGTGAAGCTTTCTTT
TRBJ1-3 17 TRBD1 . TRBV28 CASSFPSSGGSGNTIYF TGTGCCAGCAGTTTCCCAAGCTCAGGGGGATCCGGAAACACCATATATTTT
TRBJ2-3 15 TRBD1 . TRBV28 CASSFWDRDPDTQYF TGTGCCAGCAGTTTTTGGGACAGGGATCCAGATACTCAGTATTTT
TRBJ1-4 17 TRBD1 many TRBV7-6 CASSLPRQGGTNEKLFF TGTGCCAGCAGCTTACCCAGACAGGGGGGGACTAATGAAAAACTGTTTTTT
TRBJ1-2 16 TRBD1 . TRBV19 CASSIDSGTGTYGYTF TGTGCCAGTAGTATAGATTCAGGGACAGGGACCTATGGCTACACCTTC
TRBJ1-3 14 . many TRBV4-1 CASSQVGPSNTIYF TGCGCCAGCAGCCAAGTGGGACCGAGTAACACCATATATTTT
TRBJ2-1 17 TRBD1 . TRBV27 CASSLSTGTGPYNEQFF TGTGCCAGCAGTTTATCCACCGGGACAGGGCCCTACAATGAGCAGTTCTTC
TRBJ1-5 12 . few TRBV29-1 CSVKGLGQPQHF TGCAGCGTTAAAGGGCTCGGGCAGCCCCAGCATTTT
TRBJ1-5 15 . . TRBV19 CASSSAEDSNQPQHF TGTGCCAGTAGTTCCGCGGAAGATAGCAATCAGCCCCAGCATTTT
TRBJ1-1 15 . . TRBV20-1 CSARDRGGRATEAFF TGCAGTGCTAGAGATAGGGGAGGCCGGGCCACTGAAGCTTTCTTT
TRBJ1-1 15 . . TRBV5-1 CASSSDVWEATEAFF TGCGCCAGCAGCTCCGACGTGTGGGAAGCCACTGAAGCTTTCTTT
TRBJ2-3 16 . once TRBV12-3/TRBV12-4 CASSPWTDPSTDTQYF TGTGCCAGCAGTCCGTGGACAGATCCCAGCACAGATACGCAGTATTTT
TRBJ1-5 16 TRBD1 . TRBV4-2 CASSHRDRGLNQPQHF TGTGCCAGCAGCCATCGGGACAGGGGGCTTAATCAGCCCCAGCATTTT
TRBJ2-2 16 . . TRBV6-1 CASSAGLEAVAGELFF TGTGCCAGCAGTGCTGGGTTGGAGGCGGTGGCCGGGGAGCTGTTTTTT
TRBJ2-1 16 TRBD1 . TRBV4-3 CASSFSPGQGVNEQFF TGCGCCAGCAGCTTCTCCCCGGGACAGGGAGTGAATGAGCAGTTCTTC
TRBJ2-1 16 TRBD2 . TRBV19 CASASPRGGPYNEQFF TGTGCCAGCGCTTCGCCTCGGGGGGGCCCCTACAATGAGCAGTTCTTC
TRBJ1-2 14 . few TRBV29-1 CSVTHPGQAEGYTF TGCAGCGTTACACACCCGGGACAAGCGGAAGGCTACACCTTC
TRBJ1-4 16 . . TRBV7-9 CASSSSQSGYNEKLFF TGTGCCAGCAGCTCGTCACAGTCGGGGTATAATGAAAAACTGTTTTTT
TRBJ2-1 16 TRBD2 . TRBV6-1 CASRVLAGGMYNEQFF TGTGCCAGCAGAGTCTTAGCGGGGGGAATGTACAATGAGCAGTTCTTC
TRBJ2-1 16 . . TRBV18 CASSPLGKWTYNEQFF TGTGCCAGCTCACCACTCGGGAAGTGGACCTACAATGAGCAGTTCTTC
TRBJ1-5 16 . . TRBV6-2/TRBV6-3 CASSYEAEYSNQPQHF TGTGCCAGCAGTTACGAGGCAGAGTATAGCAATCAGCCCCAGCATTTT
TRBJ2-3 15 TRBD1 . TRBV28 CASTLGQGWRDTQYF TGTGCCAGCACCCTGGGACAGGGGTGGCGAGATACGCAGTATTTT
TRBJ1-1 12 . . TRBV28 CASRRVSTEAFF TGTGCCAGCAGGAGGGTCAGCACTGAAGCTTTCTTT
TRBJ1-4 12 . . TRBV7-6 CASSLHGEKLFF TGTGCCAGCAGCCTCCACGGTGAAAAACTGTTTTTT
TRBJ2-1 14 TRBD2 many TRBV7-2 CATGGTSGYNEQFF TGTGCCACAGGGGGGACTAGCGGGTACAATGAGCAGTTCTTC
TRBJ1-1 15 . few TRBV27 CASSAQEGLNTEAFF TGTGCCAGCAGTGCCCAGGAGGGCTTGAACACTGAAGCTTTCTTT
TRBJ2-6 15 . many TRBV9 CASSVEAAGANVLTF TGTGCCAGCAGCGTAGAGGCTGCTGGGGCCAACGTCCTGACTTTC
TRBJ2-5 13 . few TRBV12-3/TRBV12-4 CASSWKGGETQYF TGTGCCAGCAGTTGGAAAGGGGGGGAGACCCAGTACTTC